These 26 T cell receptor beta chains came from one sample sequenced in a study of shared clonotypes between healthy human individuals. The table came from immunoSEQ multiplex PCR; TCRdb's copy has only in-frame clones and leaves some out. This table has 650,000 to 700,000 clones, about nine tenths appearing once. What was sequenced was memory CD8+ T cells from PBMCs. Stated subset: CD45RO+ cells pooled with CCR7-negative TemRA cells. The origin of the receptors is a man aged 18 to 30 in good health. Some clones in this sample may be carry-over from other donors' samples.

The CDR3 nucleotides read TGTGCCAGCAGCTTCGGGGCGGAGACCTACGAGCAGTACTTC. It encodes CASSFGAETYEQYF. The chain is built from TRBV11-1 and TRBJ2-7, with D perhaps TRBD1 or TRBD2 (5 bases each). In germline, CDR1 is SGHAT, CDR2 FQDESV (reference sequence). V was shortened by 3 bases and J by 2 bases, with 11 bases between the two germline ends. The CDR3 consists of 14 residues. Full variable domain (rest looked up from reference TRBV11-1 and TRBJ2-7): EAEVAQSPRYKITEKSQAVAFWCDPISGHATLYWYRQILGQGPELLVQFQDESVVDDSQLPKDRFSAERLKGVDSTLKIQPAELGDSAMYLCASSFGAETYEQYFGPGTRLTVT.

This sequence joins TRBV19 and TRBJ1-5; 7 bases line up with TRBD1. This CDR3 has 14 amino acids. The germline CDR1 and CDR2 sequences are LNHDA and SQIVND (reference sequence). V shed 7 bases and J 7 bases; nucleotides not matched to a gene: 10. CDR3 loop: CASTPRTGDQPQHF. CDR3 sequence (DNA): TGTGCCAGTACTCCCCGGACAGGAGACCAGCCCCAGCATTTT.

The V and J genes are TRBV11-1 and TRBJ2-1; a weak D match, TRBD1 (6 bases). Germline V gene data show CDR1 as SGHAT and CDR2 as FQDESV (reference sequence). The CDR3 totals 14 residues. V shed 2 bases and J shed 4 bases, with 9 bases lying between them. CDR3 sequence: CASSLNQGYNEQFF. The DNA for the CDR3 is TGTGCCAGCAGCTTAAACCAGGGGTACAATGAGCAGTTCTTC.

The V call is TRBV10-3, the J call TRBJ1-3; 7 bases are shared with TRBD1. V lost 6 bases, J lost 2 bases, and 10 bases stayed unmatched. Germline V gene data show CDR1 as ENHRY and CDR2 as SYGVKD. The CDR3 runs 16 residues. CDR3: CAIRRDRSGTGNTIYF. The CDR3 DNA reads TGTGCCATCAGACGGGACAGATCTGGGACTGGAAACACCATATATTTT.

CDR3 bases: TGTGCCAGCACCCCGAACCTCTCAGGGGGGGGCGGCTACACCTTC. Its protein is CASTPNLSGGGGYTF. The chain has TRBV7-8 and TRBJ1-2; TRBD1 agrees at 7 bases. This CDR3 is 15 amino acids long. Trimming removed 7 bases from V and 8 bases from J; junction bases left unmatched: 16. The germline V gene has CDR1 SGHVS and CDR2 FQNEAQ.

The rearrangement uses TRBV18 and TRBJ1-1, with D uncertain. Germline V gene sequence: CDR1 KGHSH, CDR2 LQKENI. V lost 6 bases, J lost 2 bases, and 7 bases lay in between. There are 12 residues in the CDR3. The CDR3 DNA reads TGTGCCAGCTCGCAGATAAACACTGAAGCTTTCTTT. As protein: CASSQINTEAFF.

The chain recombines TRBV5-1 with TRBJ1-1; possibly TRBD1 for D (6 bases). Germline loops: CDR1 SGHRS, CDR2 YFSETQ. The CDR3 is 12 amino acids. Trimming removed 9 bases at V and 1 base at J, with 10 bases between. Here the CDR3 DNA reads TGCGCCACAAAACAGGGGAACACTGAAGCTTTCTTT. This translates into CATKQGNTEAFF.

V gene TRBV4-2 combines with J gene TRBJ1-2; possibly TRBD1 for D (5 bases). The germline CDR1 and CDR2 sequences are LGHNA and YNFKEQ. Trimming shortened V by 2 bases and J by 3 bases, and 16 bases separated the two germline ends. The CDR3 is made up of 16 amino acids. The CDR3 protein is CASSQRAEGRDYGYTF. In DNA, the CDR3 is TGTGCCAGCAGCCAACGGGCGGAGGGGCGCGACTATGGCTACACCTTC.

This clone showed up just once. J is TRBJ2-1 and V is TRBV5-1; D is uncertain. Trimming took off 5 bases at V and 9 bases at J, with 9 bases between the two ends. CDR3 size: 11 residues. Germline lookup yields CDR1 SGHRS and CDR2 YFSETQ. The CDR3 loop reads CASRGKTEQFF. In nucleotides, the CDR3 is TGCGCCAGCAGGGGAAAAACTGAGCAGTTCTTC.

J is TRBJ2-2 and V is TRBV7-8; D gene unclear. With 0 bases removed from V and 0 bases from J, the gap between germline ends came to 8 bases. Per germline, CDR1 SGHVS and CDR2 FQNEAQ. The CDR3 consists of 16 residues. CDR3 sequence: CASSLAANPNTGELFF. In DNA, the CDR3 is TGTGCCAGCAGCTTAGCAGCCAATCCGAACACCGGGGAGCTGTTTTTT.

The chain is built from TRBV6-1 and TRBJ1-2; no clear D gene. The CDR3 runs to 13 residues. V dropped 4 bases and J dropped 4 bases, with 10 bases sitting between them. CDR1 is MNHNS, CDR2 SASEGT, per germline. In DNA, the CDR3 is TGTGCCAGCAGTGGTCAGCTGGGCTATGGCTACACCTTC. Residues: CASSGQLGYGYTF.

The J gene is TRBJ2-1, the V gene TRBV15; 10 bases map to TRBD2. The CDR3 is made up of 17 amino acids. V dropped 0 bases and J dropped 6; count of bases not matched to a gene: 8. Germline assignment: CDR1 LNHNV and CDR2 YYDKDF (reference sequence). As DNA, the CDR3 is TGTGCCACCAGCAGAGATCCCCTAGCGGGAGTCGGCAATGAGCAGTTCTTC. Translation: CATSRDPLAGVGNEQFF.

CDR3 DNA: TGCGCCAGCAGCTTTTTTGAATCCGCGGAAAACACCATATATTTT. Protein product: CASSFFESAENTIYF. The chain recombines TRBV5-1 with TRBJ1-3; no reliable D call. The V end lost 2 bases, the J end lost 6 bases, and 15 bases lay between the germline ends. CDR1 is SGHRS and CDR2 is YFSETQ in the germline V gene. CDR3 length equals 15 residues.

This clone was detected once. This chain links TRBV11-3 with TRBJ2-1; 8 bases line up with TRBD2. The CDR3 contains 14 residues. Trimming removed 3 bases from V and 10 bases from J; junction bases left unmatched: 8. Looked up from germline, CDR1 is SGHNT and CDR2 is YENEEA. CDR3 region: CASSLGRLATEQFF. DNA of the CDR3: TGTGCCAGCAGCTTGGGCCGACTAGCGACAGAGCAGTTCTTC.

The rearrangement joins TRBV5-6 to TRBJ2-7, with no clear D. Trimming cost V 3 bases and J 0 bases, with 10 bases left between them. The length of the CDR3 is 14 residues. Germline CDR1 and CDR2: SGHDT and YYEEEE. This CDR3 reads CASSSELISYEQYF. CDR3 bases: TGTGCCAGCAGCTCGGAACTGATCTCCTACGAGCAGTACTTC.

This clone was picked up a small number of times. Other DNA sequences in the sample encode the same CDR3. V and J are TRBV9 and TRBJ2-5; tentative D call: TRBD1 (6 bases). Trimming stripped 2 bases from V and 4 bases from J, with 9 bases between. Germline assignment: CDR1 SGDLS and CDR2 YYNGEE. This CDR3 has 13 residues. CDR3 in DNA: TGTGCCAGCAGCGTGGAAGGGGGAGAGACCCAGTACTTC. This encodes CASSVEGGETQYF.

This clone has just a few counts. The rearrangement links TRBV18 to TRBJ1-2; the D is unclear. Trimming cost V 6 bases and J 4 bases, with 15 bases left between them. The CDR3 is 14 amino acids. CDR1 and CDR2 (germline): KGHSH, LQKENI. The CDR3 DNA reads TGTGCCAGCTCGAGGACGGGTTCGAGCTATGGCTACACCTTC. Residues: CASSRTGSSYGYTF.

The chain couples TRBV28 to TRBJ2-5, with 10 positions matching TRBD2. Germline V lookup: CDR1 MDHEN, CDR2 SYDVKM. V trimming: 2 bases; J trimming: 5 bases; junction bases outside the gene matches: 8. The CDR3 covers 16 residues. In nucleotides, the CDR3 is TGTGCCAGCAGTTTACCCACCCTAGCGGGAGAGGAGACCCAGTACTTC. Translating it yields CASSLPTLAGEETQYF.

CDR3 nucleotide sequence: TGCAGCGTTGACGGGACTCCCTACAATGAGCAGTTCTTC. Amino acids: CSVDGTPYNEQFF. The genes are TRBV29-1 and TRBJ2-1; D might be TRBD2 (6 bases). Per germline, CDR1 SQVTM and CDR2 ANQGSEA. CDR3 size: 13 residues. Trimming pared 3 bases from V and 2 bases from J, leaving 8 bases between.

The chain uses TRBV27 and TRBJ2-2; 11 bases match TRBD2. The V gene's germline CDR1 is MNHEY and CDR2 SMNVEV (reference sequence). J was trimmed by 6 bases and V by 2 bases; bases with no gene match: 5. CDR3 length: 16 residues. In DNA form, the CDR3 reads TGTGCCAGCAGTTTAACTAGCGGGAGTCTCGCCGGGGAGCTGTTTTTT. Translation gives CASSLTSGSLAGELFF.

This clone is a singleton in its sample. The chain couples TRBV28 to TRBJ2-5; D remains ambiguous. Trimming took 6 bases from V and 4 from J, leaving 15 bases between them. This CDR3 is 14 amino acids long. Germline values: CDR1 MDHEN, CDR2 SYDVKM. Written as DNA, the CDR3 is TGTGCCAGCAGACCGATCGGGTTGGGAGAGACCCAGTACTTC. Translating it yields CASRPIGLGETQYF.

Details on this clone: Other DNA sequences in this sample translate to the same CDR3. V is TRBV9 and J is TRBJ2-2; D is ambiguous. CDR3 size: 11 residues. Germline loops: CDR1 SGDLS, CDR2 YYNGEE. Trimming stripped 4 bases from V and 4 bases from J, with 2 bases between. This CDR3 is CASSSTGELFF. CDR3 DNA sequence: TGTGCCAGCAGCAGCACCGGGGAGCTGTTTTTT. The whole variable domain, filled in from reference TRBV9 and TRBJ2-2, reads DSGVTQTPKHLITATGQRVTLRCSPRSGDLSVYWYQQSLDQGLQFLIQYYNGEERAKGNILERFSAQQFPDLHSELNLSSLELGDSALYFCASSSTGELFFGEGSRLTVL.

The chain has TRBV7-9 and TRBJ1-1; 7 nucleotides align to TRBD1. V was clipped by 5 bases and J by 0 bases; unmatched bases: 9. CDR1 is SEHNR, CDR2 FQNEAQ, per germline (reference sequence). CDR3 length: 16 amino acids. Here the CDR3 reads CASSPRTGGLNTEAFF. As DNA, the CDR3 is TGTGCCAGCAGCCCGCGGACAGGAGGATTGAACACTGAAGCTTTCTTT.

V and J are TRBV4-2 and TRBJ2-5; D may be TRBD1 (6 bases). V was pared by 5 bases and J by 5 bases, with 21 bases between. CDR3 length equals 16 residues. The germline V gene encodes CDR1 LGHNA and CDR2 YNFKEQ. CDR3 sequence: CASSLGARQGHETQYF. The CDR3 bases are TGTGCCAGCAGCTTAGGAGCTCGGCAGGGGCATGAGACCCAGTACTTC.

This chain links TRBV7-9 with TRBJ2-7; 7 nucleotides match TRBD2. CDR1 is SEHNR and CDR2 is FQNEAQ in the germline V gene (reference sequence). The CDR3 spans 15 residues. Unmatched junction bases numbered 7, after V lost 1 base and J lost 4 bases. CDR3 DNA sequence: TGTGCCAGCAGCTTAGGGTTTGTGCGGGAGTACGAGCAGTACTTC. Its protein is CASSLGFVREYEQYF.

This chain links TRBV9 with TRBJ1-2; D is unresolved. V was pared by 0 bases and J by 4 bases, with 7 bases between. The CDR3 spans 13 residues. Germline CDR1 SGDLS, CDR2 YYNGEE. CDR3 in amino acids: CASSVVESYGYTF. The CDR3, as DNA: TGTGCCAGCAGCGTAGTGGAGAGCTATGGCTACACCTTC.